Listed here is a single TCR beta chain. Its antigen remains unknown. This sample was taken from a study of cytomegalovirus exposure and HLA in healthy donors. Findings of the study overall: The tendency of first-cohort TCR clusters to co-occur in the 120 validation repertoires was the finding of a later analysis.

V lost 2 bases and J lost 7; bases outside the gene matches: 2. There are 13 residues in the CDR3. CDR1 and CDR2 (germline): GTSNPN, SVGIG (reference sequence). Repertoires were generated with immunoSEQ multiplex PCR, while TCRdb's copy carries only in-frame clones and drops some. The table records 90,000 to 150,000 clones, around 88% of them present only once. Sequenced sample: PBMCs. The TCR comes from a young man in good health and CMV-seronegative. The gene calls are TRBV30 and TRBJ2-1; TRBD1 matches at 10 bases. CDR3 sequence: CAWSRDRGNEQFF. CDR3 in DNA: TGTGCCTGGAGTCGGGACAGGGGTAATGAGCAGTTCTTC.